A single sample is the source of the 26 T cell receptor beta chains below, sequenced in a study of blood T cell repertoires in COVID-19. The protocol was immunoSEQ multiplex PCR, while the TCRdb copy is restricted to in-frame clones and leaves out a portion. Of some 100,000 clones detected, roughly 70% appear once; the ten largest clones hold over 3.5%. What was sequenced was peripheral blood. These receptors all stem from a man aged 65 to 79 with COVID-19, enrolled during active disease.

The chain links TRBV19 to TRBJ2-5; 13 bases are a match to TRBD2. This CDR3 comprises 15 residues. Per the germline V gene, CDR1 is LNHDA and CDR2 is SQIVND (reference sequence). Trimming removed 8 bases from V and 5 bases from J; junction bases left unmatched: 8. The CDR3 region is CASPGLAGPGETQYF. CDR3 nucleotide sequence: TGTGCCAGTCCGGGACTAGCGGGGCCTGGGGAGACCCAGTACTTC.

This chain uses TRBV5-4 with TRBJ2-7; D gene ambiguous. This CDR3 spans 13 amino acids. In germline, CDR1 is SGHNT, CDR2 YYREEE (reference sequence). V was shortened by 4 bases and J by 5 bases, with 13 bases between the two germline ends. The CDR3 coding sequence is TGTGCCAGCAGCCGCGCGGCAGTTGACGAGCAGTACTTC. Encoded protein: CASSRAAVDEQYF. Variable domain in full (rest from reference TRBV5-4 and TRBJ2-7): ETGVTQSPTHLIKTRGQQVTLRCSSQSGHNTVSWYQQALGQGPQFIFQYYREEENGRGNFPPRFSGLQFPNYSSELNVNALELDDSALYLCASSRAAVDEQYFGPGTRLTVT.

This chain joins TRBV5-1 and TRBJ2-2; 10 bases line up with TRBD1. Germline lookup yields CDR1 SGHRS and CDR2 YFSETQ. The CDR3 has 15 residues. V dropped 3 bases and J dropped 5; count of bases not matched to a gene: 4. CDR3 nucleotide sequence: TGCGCCAGCAGCTCTGACAGGGGGCTAACCGGGGAGCTGTTTTTT. Residues: CASSSDRGLTGELFF.

This chain uses TRBV9 with TRBJ1-1, with 9 bases identical to TRBD1. Germline V gives CDR1 SGDLS, CDR2 YYNGEE. The CDR3 consists of 16 residues. The ends lost 1 base at V and 2 bases at J; junction bases unmatched: 6. CDR3 DNA: TGTGCCAGCAGCGTACCATCGACAGGGGGAAACACTGAAGCTTTCTTT. As protein: CASSVPSTGGNTEAFF. The whole variable domain, filled in from reference TRBV9 and TRBJ1-1, reads DSGVTQTPKHLITATGQRVTLRCSPRSGDLSVYWYQQSLDQGLQFLIQYYNGEERAKGNILERFSAQQFPDLHSELNLSSLELGDSALYFCASSVPSTGGNTEAFFGQGTRLTVV.

This clone occurred once. V usage is TRBV3-1 (or the pseudogene TRBV3-2) and J usage is TRBJ2-1; 14 bases are shared with TRBD2. This CDR3 is built from 15 residues. Looked up from germline, CDR1 is LGHDT and CDR2 is YNNKEL (reference sequence). The V segment lost 4 bases and the J segment 10 bases; nucleotides outside the gene matches: 6. Written as DNA, the CDR3 is TGTGCCAGCAGCCCCACCAGACTAGCGGGAGGGGAGCAGTTCTTC. Residues: CASSPTRLAGGEQFF.

The V call is TRBV5-1, the J call TRBJ2-1; D ambiguous. Germline values: CDR1 SGHRS, CDR2 YFSETQ. Trimming removed 4 bases at V and 0 bases at J, with 5 bases between. The CDR3 consists of 13 residues. The CDR3, as DNA: TGCGCCAGCAGCCAGGACTCCTACAATGAGCAGTTCTTC. It encodes CASSQDSYNEQFF.

The rearrangement links TRBV27 to TRBJ1-5; D not resolved. This CDR3 is 13 amino acids long. Deletions cut 4 bases from V and 0 bases from J, with 4 bases between. Per the germline V gene, CDR1 is MNHEY and CDR2 is SMNVEV (reference sequence). In DNA form, the CDR3 reads TGTGCCAGCAGTTCCCTTAGCAATCAGCCCCAGCATTTT. This sequence encodes CASSSLSNQPQHF.

The gene calls are TRBV7-2 and TRBJ2-6; a possible D gene is TRBD2 (5 bases). V dropped 9 bases and J dropped 0 bases, with 18 bases sitting between them. CDR3 size: 17 residues. Looked up from germline, CDR1 is SGHTA and CDR2 is FQGNSA. CDR3 loop: CARPTGVVTSGANVLTF. CDR3 bases: TGTGCCAGACCAACCGGGGTAGTGACCTCTGGGGCCAACGTCCTGACTTTC. The full variable domain, completed using reference TRBV7-2 and TRBJ2-6, is GAGVSQSPSNKVTEKGKDVELRCDPISGHTALYWYRQSLGQGLEFLIYFQGNSAPDKSGLPSDRFSAERTGGSVSTLTIQRTQQEDSAVYLCARPTGVVTSGANVLTFGAGSRLTVL.

V usage is TRBV24-1 and J usage is TRBJ2-1; 14 bases are a match to TRBD2. CDR3 length equals 20 residues. Germline CDR1 reads KGHDR; CDR2 reads SFDVKD. V shed 5 bases, J shed 1 base, and the junction held 12 bases outside the gene matches. DNA for the CDR3: TGTGCCACCAGTGCCTCCGGACTAGCGGGAGGTTTGAGGTCCTACAATGAGCAGTTCTTC. Its protein is CATSASGLAGGLRSYNEQFF.

The J gene is TRBJ1-4, the V gene TRBV9, with TRBD1 as a possible D gene (6 bases). Germline CDR1 and CDR2: SGDLS and YYNGEE. The CDR3 loop spans 15 amino acids. The ends were cut back, 0 bases at V and 8 bases at J, with 14 bases in the middle. CDR3 DNA sequence: TGTGCCAGCAGCGTAGCGACAGGCGAGAGGGAAAAACTGTTTTTT. Translated, it gives CASSVATGEREKLFF.

A few counts support this clone. The chain couples TRBV28 to TRBJ2-7; 9 bases line up with TRBD2. In germline, CDR1 is MDHEN, CDR2 SYDVKM. The CDR3 covers 15 residues. V dropped 9 bases and J dropped 1; count of bases not matched to a gene: 10. Here the CDR3 reads CASISQAGGSYEQYF. CDR3 DNA sequence: TGTGCCAGTATTAGCCAAGCGGGAGGATCCTACGAGCAGTACTTC.

This clone turned up a few times. V and J are TRBV5-1 and TRBJ2-5, with TRBD1 identical over 8 bases. Germline V gene sequence: CDR1 SGHRS, CDR2 YFSETQ. The J segment lost 4 bases and the V segment lost 0 bases, leaving 8 bases of the junction unmatched. CDR3 length: 16 amino acids. CDR3 residues: CASSLERQGSPETQYF. As DNA, the CDR3 is TGCGCCAGCAGCTTGGAAAGACAGGGGTCCCCAGAGACCCAGTACTTC. The whole variable domain, filled in from reference TRBV5-1 and TRBJ2-5, reads KAGVTQTPRYLIKTRGQQVTLSCSPISGHRSVSWYQQTPGQGLQFLFEYFSETQRNKGNFPGRFSGRQFSNSRSEMNVSTLELGDSALYLCASSLERQGSPETQYFGPGTRLLVL.

This chain joins TRBV5-1 and TRBJ2-7; the match to TRBD2 covers 9 bases. Losses at the gene ends were 4 bases for V and 1 base for J; bases not matched to a gene: 9. The germline V gene encodes CDR1 SGHRS and CDR2 YFSETQ. The CDR3 consists of 16 residues. CDR3 sequence (DNA): TGCGCCAGCAGCAGAGACGCTCTAGCGGGGTCCTACGAGCAGTACTTC. Its protein product is CASSRDALAGSYEQYF.

This clone was seen repeatedly, ten times or more. The rearrangement joins TRBV28 to TRBJ2-5, with D unresolved. Germline V gene lookup returns CDR1 MDHEN and CDR2 SYDVKM. There are 14 residues in the CDR3. With 3 bases removed from V and 1 base from J, the gap between germline ends came to 9 bases. DNA for the CDR3: TGTGCCAGCAGTTTTCCTCGGGTCCAAGAGACCCAGTACTTC. Amino acid sequence: CASSFPRVQETQYF.

The chain uses TRBV6-5 and TRBJ1-4; D is perhaps TRBD1 (6 bases). The V gene lost 4 bases and the J gene lost 10 bases, with 16 bases spanning the gap. CDR3 size: 14 residues. Germline V lookup: CDR1 MNHEY, CDR2 SVGAGI. The CDR3 reads CASSLSDSTGKLFF. The CDR3 DNA follows: TGTGCCAGCAGTTTGTCGGACAGCACCGGAAAACTGTTTTTT.

This chain links TRBV27 with TRBJ1-4; D perhaps matches TRBD1 (6 bases). The CDR3 has 16 amino acids. Trimming left V 4 bases short and J 8 bases short, with 20 bases between. Looked up from germline, CDR1 is MNHEY and CDR2 is SMNVEV (reference sequence). CDR3 sequence reads: CASSSTRRGFREKLFF. The CDR3 region has the DNA TGTGCCAGCAGTTCCACCAGAAGGGGGTTCAGGGAAAAACTGTTTTTT.

This clone was seen just once. The rearrangement joins TRBV4-3 to TRBJ2-7; 8 bases line up with TRBD2. V shed 0 bases and J 2 bases; nucleotides not matched to a gene: 12. Germline CDR1 LGHNA, CDR2 YSLEER. CDR3 length: 18 amino acids. CDR3 in amino acids: CASSQDLRGLALTYEQYF. The CDR3, as DNA: TGCGCCAGCAGCCAAGATCTCCGAGGACTAGCCCTCACCTACGAGCAGTACTTC.

The CDR3 region is CASSWSQSRKAGTGGKPYEQYF. In DNA, the CDR3 is TGTGCCAGTAGTTGGTCCCAATCGAGGAAGGCCGGGACAGGAGGGAAACCCTACGAGCAGTACTTC. The chain links TRBV19 to TRBJ2-7; 8 bases match TRBD1. Germline V CDR1 and CDR2: LNHDA, SQIVND (reference sequence). J gave up 2 bases and V 5 bases, and 29 bases lay outside the gene matches. The CDR3 spans 22 residues. Full variable domain (outside the CDR3, taken from reference TRBV19 and TRBJ2-7): DGGITQSPKYLFRKEGQNVTLSCEQNLNHDAMYWYRQDPGQGLRLIYYSQIVNDFQKGDIAEGYSVSREKKESFPLTVTSAQKNPTAFYLCASSWSQSRKAGTGGKPYEQYFGPGTRLTVT.

This clone has a handful of counts. J is TRBJ1-1 and V is TRBV7-3; 9 bases line up with TRBD1. The germline V gene has CDR1 SGHTA and CDR2 FQGTGA. Trimming cost V 5 bases and J 4 bases; bases outside gene matches: 8. This CDR3 region has 15 residues. The CDR3 is CASSRNPGQGTEAFF. CDR3 DNA: TGTGCCAGCAGCAGAAACCCGGGACAGGGCACTGAAGCTTTCTTT.

J is TRBJ2-7 and V is TRBV5-1, with TRBD2 matching 15 bases. The CDR3 is 17 amino acids. V was pared by 4 bases and J by 2 bases, with 7 bases of the junction left unmatched. Germline V gene lookup returns CDR1 SGHRS and CDR2 YFSETQ. This chain's CDR3 is CASSGTSGGPAAYEQYF. DNA for the CDR3: TGCGCCAGCAGCGGGACTAGCGGGGGGCCTGCGGCCTACGAGCAGTACTTC.

This chain connects TRBV19 to TRBJ2-7, with 9 bases identical to TRBD1. Germline loops: CDR1 LNHDA, CDR2 SQIVND (reference sequence). With V trimmed by 6 bases and J by 2 bases, 11 bases remained unmatched. CDR3 length: 16 residues. This chain's CDR3 is CASSFTGGWGTYEQYF. The DNA for the CDR3 is TGTGCCAGTAGCTTTACAGGGGGCTGGGGTACCTACGAGCAGTACTTC.

V gene TRBV5-4 combines with J gene TRBJ1-2; 12 nucleotides line up with TRBD1. The germline gives CDR1 SGHNT, CDR2 YYREEE (reference sequence). V was clipped by 5 bases and J by 4 bases; unmatched bases: 6. The CDR3 spans 15 residues. CDR3 nucleotide sequence: TGTGCCAGCAGATCGGGACAGGGGGCTGTCTATGGCTACACCTTC. Translated: CASRSGQGAVYGYTF.

V is TRBV9 and J is TRBJ1-3; 8 bases agree with TRBD1. CDR3 size: 18 residues. Germline V lookup: CDR1 SGDLS, CDR2 YYNGEE. With 0 bases clipped from V and 1 base from J, the junction kept 9 bases outside the gene matches. The CDR3 reads CASSVAGQGLLSGNTIYF. The CDR3 bases are TGTGCCAGCAGCGTAGCTGGACAGGGTCTCTTATCTGGAAACACCATATATTTT.

The chain joins TRBV3-1 (or the pseudogene TRBV3-2) to TRBJ1-1, with TRBD1 identical over 7 bases. There are 14 residues in the CDR3. Germline V lookup: CDR1 LGHDT, CDR2 YNNKEL (reference sequence). With V trimmed by 5 bases and J by 5 bases, 8 bases remained unmatched. CDR3 region: CASSDRVSRTEAFF. In DNA form, the CDR3 reads TGTGCCAGCAGCGACAGGGTATCTAGGACTGAAGCTTTCTTT.

The chain employs TRBV28 and TRBJ1-2; D is uncertain. V lost 3 bases and J 3 bases, leaving 5 bases between the germline ends. The CDR3 loop spans 12 amino acids. From germline, CDR1 is MDHEN and CDR2 SYDVKM. The CDR3 loop reads CASSLRDYGYTF. The CDR3 nucleotides are TGTGCCAGCAGTTTGCGGGACTATGGCTACACCTTC.

In this sample, this clone turned up a few times. The rearrangement uses TRBV2 and TRBJ2-5, with no clear D. CDR3 length: 13 residues. V gave up 2 bases and J gave up 0 bases, with 4 bases separating them. The V gene's germline CDR1 is SNHLY and CDR2 FYNNEI. CDR3 nucleotide sequence: TGTGCCAGCAGTGAACAGAACCAAGAGACCCAGTACTTC. It yields the protein CASSEQNQETQYF.